The rows below give T cell receptor beta chains drawn from one sample of a study of CXCR3-negative and CXCR3-positive naive CD8 T cells. TCRdb reprocessed the 5' RACE reads, keeping one entry per CDR3 protein, no DNA. This sample lists some 140,000 distinct CDR3 sequences; its ten largest clones have just under 0.5%. The sequenced material came from naive CXCR3+ CD8+ T cells from blood. All receptors come from a human donor in good health. Some clones in this sample may be carry-over from other donors' samples. CDR3s include the opening cysteine and the closing phenylalanine or tryptophan. Fields, in order: V gene, J gene, CDR3 protein.

TRBV4-3,TRBJ2-1,CASSQGIQREFDEQFF
TRBV7-9,TRBJ2-2,CASSLDGELFF
TRBV5-1,TRBJ2-3,CASSPFLAGGGDTQYF
TRBV4-1,TRBJ1-5,CASSQESHLRPQHF
TRBV7-9,TRBJ1-6,CASSLTGANSYNSPLHF
TRBV5-4,TRBJ2-3,CASSSGLAGAGDTQYF
TRBV12-3/TRBV12-4,TRBJ1-6,CASTTDRSSYNSPLHF
TRBV7-9,TRBJ1-2,CASSWPQGDYGYTF
TRBV19,TRBJ2-3,CASRPTGLAGELTQYF
TRBV20-1,TRBJ2-3,CSVTPGAGEVDTQYF
TRBV7-9,TRBJ1-6,CASDGGQENSPLHF
TRBV11-2,TRBJ2-7,CASSITGQNYEQYF
TRBV5-5,TRBJ2-7,CASSREQGFRYEQYF
TRBV6-5,TRBJ1-6,CASSPSVGQPAISYNSPLHF
TRBV15,TRBJ1-4,CATSEGAATNEKLFF
TRBV15,TRBJ1-1,CATSRAGRTEAFF